These 20 T cell receptor beta chains share one sample of origin, sequenced in a study of blood T cell repertoires in COVID-19. The assay was immunoSEQ multiplex PCR, and TCRdb's table has in-frame clones only and misses some. The data show 200,000 to 250,000 clones, with almost 90% seen just once and roughly 15% held by the top ten. Input material: PBMCs or T cells enriched from blood (not recorded which). The receptors come from a woman in her 50s with acute COVID-19.

This clone was counted only a few times. The gene calls are TRBV30 and TRBJ1-5; D gene uncertain. V was pared by 5 bases and J by 11 bases, with 13 bases between. CDR3 length equals 11 residues. Germline values: CDR1 GTSNPN, CDR2 SVGIG (reference sequence). CDR3 amino acids: CAWSGGRSQHF. DNA for the CDR3: TGTGCCTGGTCGGGTGGAAGGTCCCAGCATTTT. The full variable domain, completed using reference TRBV30 and TRBJ1-5, is SQTIHQWPATLVQPVGSPLSLECTVEGTSNPNLYWYRQAAGRGLQLLFYSVGIGQISSEVPQNLSASRPQDRQFILSSKKLLLSDSGFYLCAWSGGRSQHFGDGTRLSIL.

The chain links TRBV11-2 to TRBJ1-2, with 9 bases fitting TRBD1. The CDR3 has 18 residues. Germline-derived CDR1 and CDR2 are SGHAT and FQNNGV. V lost 4 bases to trimming and J lost 4 bases; unmatched junction nucleotides: 16. The DNA for the CDR3 is TGTGCCAGCAGCTCAAAACCAGGTCGACAGGGGGTTTCCTATGGCTACACCTTC. Translation: CASSSKPGRQGVSYGYTF.

The chain uses TRBV11-2 and TRBJ2-1; 8 bases line up with TRBD2. Germline V gene data show CDR1 as SGHAT and CDR2 as FQNNGV. The CDR3 is 18 residues long. V gave up 5 bases and J gave up 0 bases; unmatched junction bases: 12. In DNA form, the CDR3 reads TGTGCCAGCAGCCCCTCCCGACTAGCGCTAAGCTCCTACAATGAGCAGTTCTTC. It translates to CASSPSRLALSSYNEQFF.

The gene calls are TRBV7-6 and TRBJ2-2; TRBD2 agrees at 10 bases. Unmatched junction bases numbered 5, after V lost 4 bases and J lost 6 bases. CDR3 size: 15 residues. The germline gives CDR1 SGHVS, CDR2 FNYEAQ. DNA for the CDR3: TGTGCCAGCAGCTCCGGGACTAGCGTGGCCGGGGAGCTGTTTTTT. Translation: CASSSGTSVAGELFF.

The V gene is TRBV7-3, the J gene TRBJ2-1; a weak D match, TRBD2 (6 bases). Trimming cost V 9 bases and J 7 bases, with 16 bases left between them. Germline CDR1 SGHTA, CDR2 FQGTGA. The CDR3 covers 13 residues. The CDR3 bases are TGTGCCAGTCAACGGGACTCGGGGAATGAGCAGTTCTTC. Translating it yields CASQRDSGNEQFF.

About this clone itself: The same CDR3 arises from other DNA sequences in this sample as well. The CDR3 coding sequence is TGTGCCAGCAGTCCATGGACAGGGGGCTCCTACGAGCAGTACTTC. Its translation is CASSPWTGGSYEQYF. The chain joins TRBV27 to TRBJ2-7; TRBD1 matches 10 bases. V shed 5 bases, J shed 0 bases, and the junction held 4 bases outside the gene matches. CDR3 length equals 15 residues. Germline assignment: CDR1 MNHEY and CDR2 SMNVEV (reference sequence).

A single count supports this clone. The V call is TRBV28, the J call TRBJ1-5; weak D call: TRBD1 (5 bases). Between the trimmed V and J ends, which lost 6 bases and 2 bases, there was a span of 14 bases. The V gene's germline CDR1 is MDHEN and CDR2 SYDVKM. The CDR3 length is 15 residues. CDR3 nucleotides: TGTGCCAGCAGAGGAGGGGAAAGGGGCAATCAGCCCCAGCATTTT. Encoded protein: CASRGGERGNQPQHF.

This clone was detected once. This sequence joins TRBV7-2 and TRBJ2-1, with D perhaps TRBD1 (5 bases). Trimming left V 1 base short and J 7 bases short, with 8 bases between. The CDR3 sequence is 13 residues long. Germline CDR1 reads SGHTA; CDR2 reads FQGNSA. CDR3 sequence reads: CASSLETANEQFF. As DNA, the CDR3 is TGTGCCAGCAGCTTAGAGACAGCTAATGAGCAGTTCTTC.

This chain uses TRBV6-1 with TRBJ2-7; 11 positions match TRBD2. The CDR3 covers 16 residues. The V and J ends lost 4 bases and 2 bases, in that order; junction bases with no gene match: 7. In germline, CDR1 is MNHNS, CDR2 SASEGT. For the CDR3, the DNA is TGTGCCAGCAGTGGAAAGACTAGCGGGGATGCCTACGAGCAGTACTTC. Amino acids: CASSGKTSGDAYEQYF.

The chain is built from TRBV19 and TRBJ1-2; weak D call: TRBD1 (5 bases). Trimming removed 8 bases at V and 8 bases at J, with 18 bases between. Per the germline V gene, CDR1 is LNHDA and CDR2 is SQIVND (reference sequence). The length of the CDR3 is 13 residues. DNA of the CDR3: TGTGCCAGTGTACCGGGGACTCGGTACGGCTACACCTTC. This sequence encodes CASVPGTRYGYTF.

CDR3 coding DNA: TGTGCCAGCAGCTCAATGGGGGGCGGGGGACCCACAGATACGCAGTATTTT. Translation: CASSSMGGGGPTDTQYF. The gene calls are TRBV7-9 and TRBJ2-3, with D possibly being TRBD2 (7 bases). The CDR3 runs to 17 residues. Germline CDR1 reads SEHNR; CDR2 reads FQNEAQ (reference sequence). V dropped 4 bases and J dropped 2 bases, with 19 bases sitting between them. The full variable domain, with the rest looked up from reference TRBV7-9 and TRBJ2-3, is DTGVSQNPRHKITKRGQNVTFRCDPISEHNRLYWYRQTLGQGPEFLTYFQNEAQLEKSRLLSDRFSAERPKGSFSTLEIQRTEQGDSAMYLCASSSMGGGGPTDTQYFGPGTRLTVL.

This rearrangement joins TRBV3-1 (or the pseudogene TRBV3-2) to TRBJ1-5; D may be TRBD1 (5 bases). The germline gives CDR1 LGHDT, CDR2 YNNKEL (reference sequence). The CDR3 contains 14 residues. V lost 2 bases, J lost 4 bases, and 9 bases lay in between. The CDR3 is CASSQNSGNQPQHF. DNA of the CDR3: TGTGCCAGCAGCCAAAATTCAGGGAATCAGCCCCAGCATTTT.

This clone was counted only a few times. The rearrangement links TRBV7-2 to TRBJ2-5; no definite D call. V was pared by 2 bases and J by 4 bases, with 8 bases between. Germline CDR1 SGHTA, CDR2 FQGNSA. CDR3 length: 13 amino acids. CDR3 nucleotide sequence: TGTGCCAGCAGCTTAAGCACCGGAGAGACCCAGTACTTC. Translating gives CASSLSTGETQYF. Together with reference TRBV7-2 and TRBJ2-5, the CDR3 gives the full variable domain: GAGVSQSPSNKVTEKGKDVELRCDPISGHTALYWYRQSLGQGLEFLIYFQGNSAPDKSGLPSDRFSAERTGGSVSTLTIQRTQQEDSAVYLCASSLSTGETQYFGPGTRLLVL.

The V call is TRBV28, the J call TRBJ2-7; perhaps TRBD1 as D (6 bases). The CDR3 spans 14 residues. Trimming shortened V by 7 bases and J by 12 bases, and 25 bases separated the two germline ends. CDR1 MDHEN and CDR2 SYDVKM come from the germline V gene. As DNA, the CDR3 is TGTGCCAGCAACCTCGACATGGCGAGGGGGAAACTGTACTTC. It is translated as CASNLDMARGKLYF.

This clone has only one observation. The chain joins TRBV5-1 to TRBJ2-3, with D tentatively TRBD2 (6 bases). Germline CDR1 is SGHRS and CDR2 is YFSETQ. The CDR3 runs to 13 residues. V lost 3 bases to trimming and J lost 5 bases, with 10 bases between them. The CDR3 DNA follows: TGCGCCAGCAGCTGGACCGGGGGAGATACGCAGTATTTT. Protein: CASSWTGGDTQYF.

This clone was recorded once. The chain combines TRBV19 with TRBJ2-6; D gene ambiguous. Germline V CDR1 and CDR2: LNHDA, SQIVND (reference sequence). V lost 6 bases to trimming and J lost 0 bases, with 6 bases between them. The CDR3 has 14 amino acids. The DNA for the CDR3 is TGTGCCAGTAGAAGGAGCTCTGGGGCCAACGTCCTGACTTTC. Residues: CASRRSSGANVLTF.

The CDR3 region has the DNA TGTGCCAGTAGTATTGGGACAAGCAATCAGCCCCAGCATTTT. It codes for CASSIGTSNQPQHF. The chain recombines TRBV19 with TRBJ1-5, with a possible D match to TRBD1 (6 bases). The CDR3 has 14 residues. Trimming removed 3 bases at V and 1 base at J, with 7 bases between. The germline CDR1 and CDR2 sequences are LNHDA and SQIVND (reference sequence).

This chain links TRBV9 with TRBJ2-5, with TRBD2 matching 12 bases. From germline, CDR1 is SGDLS and CDR2 YYNGEE. V trimming: 4 bases; J trimming: 4 bases; junction bases outside the gene matches: 11. This CDR3 spans 17 amino acids. CDR3 region: CASSPSPTSGSRETQYF. For the CDR3, the DNA is TGTGCCAGCAGCCCGAGCCCGACTAGCGGGAGCCGAGAGACCCAGTACTTC.

The rearrangement uses TRBV4-2 and TRBJ2-7, with D uncertain. V lost 4 bases to trimming and J lost 6 bases, with 10 bases between them. Germline lookup yields CDR1 LGHNA and CDR2 YNFKEQ. There are 12 residues in the CDR3. The CDR3 region is CASSLLSGEQYF. DNA for the CDR3: TGTGCCAGCAGCCTTCTATCGGGCGAGCAGTACTTC.

This clone was found a few times. The chain couples TRBV5-4 to TRBJ1-5; D gene uncertain. V gave up 0 bases and J gave up 9 bases, with 13 bases separating them. The CDR3 covers 14 residues. Germline CDR1 SGHNT, CDR2 YYREEE (reference sequence). The CDR3 sequence: CASSLDGRSRPQHF. The CDR3 DNA follows: TGTGCCAGCAGCTTGGATGGGAGAAGTCGGCCCCAGCATTTT.